This is a list of T cell receptor beta chains from one sample in a study of blood T cell repertoires in COVID-19. Only in-frame clones appear in the TCRdb table, and some are missing; sequencing was by immunoSEQ multiplex PCR. The table lists about 270,000 clones, 80% to 90% of them singletons. Source material: PBMCs or T cells enriched from blood (not recorded which). All receptors come from a woman aged 25 to 39 with acute COVID-19. Both conserved end residues are part of each CDR3. The D gene is left open where the match is weak. Only part of the rows carry a size: once, few, many, or a class if the clone is expanded.

cdr3_nt cdr3_aa v_call clone_size d_call j_call
TGTGCCAGCAAAAGGTGGTCTTCGAAGGGGCCGGAGACCCAGTACTTC CASKRWSSKGPETQYF TRBV2 - - TRBJ2-5
TGTGCCAGCTCAGCGACTAGCGGGAGTCCCCATGAGCAGTTCTTC CASSATSGSPHEQFF TRBV18 - TRBD2 TRBJ2-1
TGTGCCATCAGTGAGGGGGGTGGCGGGAGATCGGATACGCAGTATTTT CAISEGGGGRSDTQYF TRBV10-3 - TRBD2 TRBJ2-3
TGTGCCAGCAGTTACTATTACAGGAATTACGAGCAGTACTTC CASSYYYRNYEQYF TRBV6-2/TRBV6-3 - - TRBJ2-7
TGCGCCAGCAGCCCCCGGGACAGCAGCAATCAGCCCCAGCATTTT CASSPRDSSNQPQHF TRBV4-1 - TRBD1 TRBJ1-5
TGTGCCAGTAGTATATTGGGCCTGACAGATACGCAGTATTTT CASSILGLTDTQYF TRBV19 - - TRBJ2-3
TGTGCCAGCAGTTACACCGACAGTGGGGAGCTGTTTTTT CASSYTDSGELFF TRBV6-2/TRBV6-3 - - TRBJ2-2
TGTGCCAGCAGCCCACGGGAGGTCTACAATGAGCAGTTCTTC CASSPREVYNEQFF TRBV7-2 - TRBD2 TRBJ2-1
TGCGCCAGCAGTGGTTCCGGGACTAGCGGGTTCCATGAGCAGTTCTTC CASSGSGTSGFHEQFF TRBV10-1 - TRBD2 TRBJ2-1
TGTGCCTGGAGTGAGTTTGGGGGCATGGACACTGAAGCTTTCTTT CAWSEFGGMDTEAFF TRBV30 - - TRBJ1-1
TGTGCCAGCAGTTACTTAGAAACCCAGTACTTC CASSYLETQYF TRBV6-2/TRBV6-3 few - TRBJ2-5
TGTGCCAGCAGTCCCCGACAGGGGATAAGGGCTGAAGCTTTCTTT CASSPRQGIRAEAFF TRBV28 - TRBD1 TRBJ1-1
TGTGCCAGCAGTGAAACGAGCAGGGTGTTCTCTGGAAACACCATATATTTT CASSETSRVFSGNTIYF TRBV2 - - TRBJ1-3
TGTGCCTGGGCGCCCGGTTTAGGGGGAGTCGGGGAGCTGTTTTTT CAWAPGLGGVGELFF TRBV30 once - TRBJ2-2
TGTGCCACCACCCGGAGCGGGATTGGCACAGATACGCAGTATTTT CATTRSGIGTDTQYF TRBV19 few TRBD2 TRBJ2-3
TGTGCCAGCAGCCGAGACCGTTCGACCCAGTACTTC CASSRDRSTQYF TRBV3-1/TRBV3-2 - - TRBJ2-5
TGCAGCGTTGTCAGGGGTAACACAGATACGCAGTATTTT CSVVRGNTDTQYF TRBV29-1 - - TRBJ2-3
TGCGCCAGCAGCCAAGAACCCAGTCCTCAGCCCCAGCATTTT CASSQEPSPQPQHF TRBV4-1 - - TRBJ1-5
TGTGCCAGCAGTGACACGGACAGGGCGGGCGGCTACACCTTC CASSDTDRAGGYTF TRBV6-4 - TRBD1 TRBJ1-2
TGTGCCAGCACCTTAGACACAGATACGCAGTATTTT CASTLDTDTQYF TRBV28 - - TRBJ2-3
TGTGCCTGGCGTCAGGTCGGTGGCTACACCTTC CAWRQVGGYTF TRBV30 - - TRBJ1-2
TGTGCCAGTCAACCCGGGACTAGCGGGAGTTGGGGCCGGGATACGCAGTATTTT CASQPGTSGSWGRDTQYF TRBV19 - TRBD2 TRBJ2-3
TGTGCCATAGCCCGGGCGGAGGCAGGGGTAATATACGAGCAGTACTTC CAIARAEAGVIYEQYF TRBV27 - - TRBJ2-7
TGTGCCAGCAGTTTAGCGGGAGGCGAGCAGTACTTC CASSLAGGEQYF TRBV12-3/TRBV12-4 - - TRBJ2-7
TGTGCCACCAGTGACAGGACAGAAAACACCGGGGAGCTGTTTTTT CATSDRTENTGELFF TRBV24-1 - - TRBJ2-2